The clone carrying this T cell receptor beta chain was seen ten or more times. The antigen is undetermined. This entry is derived from a study of CD8+CD57+ T cells in acquired aplastic anemia. General observations from the study: Over 25 CD8+ CDR3 sequences occurred in both the patients and the controls.

The use of genomic DNA as template underpinned the TCR beta VDJ and CDR3 profiling. TCRdb processed the reads anew with MiXCR; each CDR3 protein has one entry. Here the sample spans 190,000 or so distinct CDR3 sequences, around 48% being singletons. Only patients with CD8+CD57+ cell expansion on flow cytometry were chosen for sequencing. All patients had severe acquired aplastic anemia. Sampling of blood occurred while the patients had still received no therapy. The V end was cut by 6 bases, the J end by 4 bases, with 12 bases between. The CDR3 runs to 13 residues. Germline CDR1 and CDR2: LGHNA and YNFKEQ.

The chain links TRBV4-2 to TRBJ1-1; TRBD1 is a possible D gene (5 bases). The source material was sorted CD4+, CD8+, or CD8+CD57+ T cells (not recorded which) from PBMCs. This clonotype originated in a human donor with aplastic anemia. The CDR3, as DNA: TGTGCCAGCAGTGTCCAGGGAGCCACTGAAGCTTTCTTT. This sequence encodes CASSVQGATEAFF.